Described below is a single T cell receptor (beta chain) sequence and its context. This clonotype was counted at least ten times. The target of this receptor is not known. No much larger clone exists at a distance of one base, and base qualities are not known. The sample is drawn from a study of T cells in Graves' hyperthyroidism and ophthalmopathy (dated by TCRdb to the late 2010s). Context from the whole study: Peripheral blood was collected at initial diagnosis, before any treatment. After sampling, hyperthyroidism patients received methimazole starting at 30 mg daily, and ophthalmopathy patients received high-dose intravenous methylprednisolone. The study also compared thyroid tissue and blood T-cell repertoires from several Graves' hyperthyroidism patients. Prospective prediction of ophthalmopathy was tested in an independent validation cohort consisting of 18 hyperthyroidism patients and approximately 16 patients who later progressed to ophthalmopathy. According to the paper, TCR Vbeta CDR3 sequencing was carried out on 120 to 150 peripheral blood samples, which came from about 45 ophthalmopathy, approximately 78 hyperthyroidism and about 17 progressor patients. For training and testing, the 100 or so patients in the discovery cohort were randomly divided in a 7:3 ratio. A discovery cohort of roughly 96 patients, 43 with Graves' ophthalmopathy and under 60 with stable Graves' hyperthyroidism, was used to find distinguishing TCR V-J signatures.

Findings and caveats that apply to the study as a whole: Ophthalmopathy was separated from stable hyperthyroidism by a 13 V-J signature model, with about 86% sensitivity and roughly 81% specificity obtained in cross-validation and 80%/75% obtained in testing. Most expanded thyroid clonotypes (frequency above 0.001) were also detected in blood, suggesting blood repertoires may reflect thyroid immune responses. Sample size was not statistically predetermined, and blinding of investigators to group allocation was not performed. In validation, the model predicted progression to ophthalmopathy a median of roughly 6.5 months before onset, with roughly 70% sensitivity and 72.22% specificity.

Amplification of TCR beta CDR3 regions was carried out from RNA transcripts. The first round of RT-PCR for the TCR CDR3 was performed with the HTBI primer set and the Qiagen OneStep RT-PCR kit. The libraries were constructed in a second round of multiplex PCR and then size-selected and purified. Libraries were sequenced paired-end with 100 bp reads on an Illumina HiSeq2000. On the study's bioinformatics: SOAPnuke was used to process the raw data, with reads discarded if the reads contained adapters or uncalled bases, had a mean Phred below 15, or lacked an exact constant-primer or identifier match. High-quality paired reads were merged with COPE v1.2.5, and unique nucleotide sequences were defined as clonotypes. Clonotypes were aligned to IMGT TRBV, TRBD and TRBJ reference segments using MiTCR v1.1. The analysis was restricted to V-J combinations with a frequency above 0.0001, which together covered roughly 99% of the repertoires. A TCS score was defined as the ratio of F50 (clonal expansion) to E x V (chaos), with BLOSUM62-based TCRdist applied between CDR3 peptides within each V-J. Welch's t-statistics and random forest reduced fewer than 600 V-J features to 13, which were used in a naive Bayes classifier (R e1071). TCRdb reworked the public reads: Q25 trimming with fastp, MiXCR clone assembly, productive beta chains retained. When rows share a CDR3 protein, they turn into one entry using the most common DNA and genes. TCRdb's processing, not the authors', yielded these V and J calls. The sample contains fewer than 550,000 distinct CDR3 sequences, about a sixth of them found a single time. The biggest ten clones account for 11% to 15% of the sample.

Stable Graves' hyperthyroidism was defined as no progression to ophthalmopathy during 18 months of follow-up. Hyperthyroidism patients were newly diagnosed, had a disease duration of under 2 months, and were aged 18 to 65 years. Any patient with an uncontrolled infection, another autoimmune disease, pregnancy or lactation was excluded. Diagnoses were based on clinical symptoms, serum thyroxine and TRAb, thyroid ultrasound and orbital computed tomography. PBMCs were separated from approximately 10 ml of fresh peripheral blood using Ficoll-Paque density gradient centrifugation. Total RNA was extracted with Trizol reagent, and quality was checked on an Agilent 2100 Bioanalyzer. Including the terminal cysteine and phenylalanine, the CDR3 comprises 16 residues. The sequence is cut down to CDR3 DNA, 48 bases in frame from base 1. The CDR1 and CDR2 encoded by the germline V gene are MDHEN and SYDVKM. After removal of 7 bases from V and 1 base from J, the junction retains 11 bases not matched to a gene.

The sample taken for sequencing was blood. The sequence was collected from a woman between 18 and 29 years old with Graves' hyperthyroidism. Rearrangement joined TRBV28 to TRBJ2-5; 8 central bases correspond to TRBD1. The CDR3 here reads CASTNTYGTGQETQYF. Read as DNA, the sequence is TGTGCCAGCACAAACACATACGGGACAGGCCAAGAGACCCAGTACTTC.